A single sample gave rise to the 26 T cell receptor beta chains below, sequenced in a study of T cell repertoires in cytomegalovirus infection. The antigens for these receptors are not known. Using its own MiXCR run on the reads, TCRdb lists one record per CDR3 protein. Of about 60,000 distinct CDR3 sequences in the sample, 33% were seen once. Sequencing used PBMCs, sequenced either directly or after in vitro stimulation (not recorded which). These receptors all stem from a human donor in good health (CMV status not recorded). Some clones in this sample may be carry-over from other donors' samples.

This clonotype turned up a few times. This chain links TRBV5-1 with TRBJ2-7; D gene uncertain. The V end was cut by 5 bases, the J end by 9 bases, with 18 bases between. CDR1 and CDR2 (germline): SGHRS, YFSETQ. CDR3 length: 13 residues. The CDR3 nucleotides read TGCGCCAGCAGTCATTTATGGGGTTTCGGGCAGTACTTC. This sequence encodes CASSHLWGFGQYF.

The chain is built from TRBV11-2 and TRBJ2-1, with TRBD1 matching 9 bases. J gave up 9 bases and V 5 bases, and 11 bases lay outside the gene matches. Germline CDR1 is SGHAT and CDR2 is FQNNGV. The CDR3 sequence is 15 residues long. CDR3 nucleotide sequence: TGTGCCAGCAGCGTACCCCCGGGACAGGGAACTGAGCAGTTCTTC. It yields the protein CASSVPPGQGTEQFF.

A few counts support this clonotype. The genes are TRBV6-1 and TRBJ2-3; the match to TRBD1 covers 8 bases. The CDR3 has 17 amino acids. Germline lookup yields CDR1 MNHNS and CDR2 SASEGT. With V trimmed by 6 bases and J by 2 bases, 13 bases remained unmatched. In DNA, the CDR3 is TGTGCCAGCAGCCAAAGGAGGGGACAGGAGTACACAGATACGCAGTATTTT. The encoded protein is CASSQRRGQEYTDTQYF.

This clonotype came up many times. The V gene is TRBV5-1, the J gene TRBJ2-1, with TRBD2 matching 10 bases. This CDR3 spans 16 amino acids. The germline V gene encodes CDR1 SGHRS and CDR2 YFSETQ. Germline trimming cut 0 bases from V and 8 bases from J; bases unmatched to any gene: 8. The CDR3 region has the DNA TGCGCCAGCAGCTTGGTTGGTAGCGGGAGGTCGGATGAGCAGTTCTTC. Amino acid sequence: CASSLVGSGRSDEQFF. Using reference TRBV5-1 and TRBJ2-1 for the parts outside the CDR3, the full variable domain is KAGVTQTPRYLIKTRGQQVTLSCSPISGHRSVSWYQQTPGQGLQFLFEYFSETQRNKGNFPGRFSGRQFSNSRSEMNVSTLELGDSALYLCASSLVGSGRSDEQFFGPGTRLTVL.

This clonotype was detected once. Since a much larger clone is just one base distant, this may be a read error. In this CDR3 the conserved last residue, phenylalanine or tryptophan, is missing, so a read error is likely. The rearrangement links TRBV7-2 to TRBJ1-1; D is unresolved. V lost 10 bases and J lost 1, with 10 bases in between. Germline V CDR1 and CDR2: SGHTA, FQGNSA. The CDR3 contains 12 residues. CDR3 residues: CAIAKRNTEAFS. In DNA, the CDR3 is TGTGCCATTGCAAAGAGGAACACTGAAGCTTTCTCT.

This clonotype was seen a few times. V is TRBV12-3 or TRBV12-4 and J is TRBJ1-6; no firm D call. The ends were cut back, 5 bases at V and 9 bases at J, with 14 bases in the middle. This CDR3 has 14 amino acids. The CDR3 loop reads CASSPLPLGSPLHF. CDR3 nucleotides: TGTGCCAGCAGTCCTCTTCCCTTGGGTTCACCCCTCCACTTT.

This clonotype was seen ten or more times. This sequence joins TRBV12-3 or TRBV12-4 and TRBJ2-7; 8 bases align to TRBD2. J lost 5 bases, V lost 1 base, and 10 bases had no gene match. The CDR3 runs to 16 residues. This CDR3 reads CASSLGRTSGRNEQYF. The CDR3 DNA reads TGTGCCAGCAGTTTAGGCCGGACCAGCGGGAGAAACGAGCAGTACTTC.

The chain has TRBV29-1 and TRBJ1-1, with D unresolved. Trimming took 2 bases from V and 5 from J, leaving 9 bases between them. The germline V gene has CDR1 SQVTM and CDR2 ANQGSEA. The CDR3 extends over 12 amino acids. Written as DNA, the CDR3 is TGCAGCGTTGAATTGGGGAGTACTGAAGCTTTCTTT. Protein: CSVELGSTEAFF.

DNA for the CDR3: TGCGCCAGCAGCTTGGTATCTAGCGGGAGTCTACCGAGTGAGCAGTTCTTC. It codes for CASSLVSSGSLPSEQFF. The chain carries TRBV5-1 and TRBJ2-1; 10 bases align to TRBD2. With 0 bases clipped from V and 9 bases from J, the junction kept 12 bases outside the gene matches. Per germline, CDR1 SGHRS and CDR2 YFSETQ. The CDR3 consists of 17 residues.

This clonotype was observed a few times. This chain links TRBV2 with TRBJ2-1; D may be TRBD2 (5 bases). The germline V and J ends were trimmed by 6 bases and 5 bases, with 11 bases remaining between them. The CDR3 length is 13 residues. From germline, CDR1 is SNHLY and CDR2 FYNNEI. CDR3 bases: TGTGCCAGCAGCGTACTAGAAGACAATGAGCAGTTCTTC. Amino acids: CASSVLEDNEQFF. The entire variable domain, with the rest obtained from reference TRBV2 and TRBJ2-1, is as follows: EPEVTQTPSHQVTQMGQEVILRCVPISNHLYFYWYRQILGQKVEFLVSFYNNEISEKSEIFDDQFSVERPDGSNFTLKIRSTKLEDSAMYFCASSVLEDNEQFFGPGTRLTVL.

The V gene is TRBV6-2 or TRBV6-3, the J gene TRBJ2-7; TRBD2 might be the D (6 bases). The CDR3 consists of 12 residues. Germline lookup yields CDR1 MNHEY and CDR2 SVGEGT. V was clipped by 5 bases and J by 7 bases, with 12 bases between them. In DNA form, the CDR3 reads TGTGCCAGCAGTAGGGGACTTCGGGAGCAGTACTTC. Its protein is CASSRGLREQYF.

On this clonotype itself: A clone one base away is much larger, so this may be a read error. The chain links TRBV7-2 to TRBJ2-1; 13 bases line up with TRBD2. The CDR3 runs 15 residues. Trimming cost V 3 bases and J 8 bases; bases outside gene matches: 4. Looked up from germline, CDR1 is SGHTA and CDR2 is FQGNSA. CDR3 loop: CASSLGTSGAYEQFF. CDR3 coding DNA: TGTGCCAGCAGCTTGGGGACTAGCGGGGCTTATGAGCAGTTCTTC.

DNA of the CDR3: TGTGCCAGCAGCTTAGACGGGATTGTCACAGATACGCAGTATTTT. Translating it yields CASSLDGIVTDTQYF. The chain recombines TRBV5-5 with TRBJ2-3, with D perhaps matching TRBD2 (5 bases). CDR1 and CDR2 from the germline V gene are SGHKS and YYEKEE (reference sequence). Trimming took off 2 bases at V and 2 bases at J, with 12 bases between the two ends. The CDR3 length is 15 residues.

The CDR3 here is CASSLVYGQGRNEQFF. For the CDR3, the DNA is TGTGCCAGCAGCTTAGTCTATGGGCAGGGAAGGAATGAGCAGTTCTTC. This chain uses TRBV7-6 with TRBJ2-1; D might be TRBD1 (5 bases). Per the germline V gene, CDR1 is SGHVS and CDR2 is FNYEAQ. The CDR3 extends over 16 amino acids. The germline V and J ends were trimmed by 1 base and 7 bases, with 17 bases remaining between them.

V is TRBV7-6 and J is TRBJ2-2; TRBD2 is a possible D gene (5 bases). Germline CDR1 is SGHVS and CDR2 is FNYEAQ. Trimming cost V 5 bases and J 5 bases, with 15 bases left between them. The CDR3 runs 15 residues. CDR3 protein: CASSPDWRGTGELFF. CDR3 coding DNA: TGTGCCAGCAGCCCAGACTGGAGAGGGACCGGGGAGCTGTTTTTT.

This chain connects TRBV7-2 to TRBJ2-5; D perhaps matches TRBD2 (6 bases). Deletions cut 2 bases from V and 7 bases from J, with 17 bases between. CDR1 is SGHTA, CDR2 FQGNSA, per germline. The CDR3 is 15 residues long. CDR3 amino acids: CASSLRSGRRGTQYF. CDR3 nucleotides: TGTGCCAGCAGCTTAAGGTCTGGGAGGCGTGGGACCCAGTACTTC. Based on the CDR3 plus reference TRBV7-2 and TRBJ2-5, the full variable domain is GAGVSQSPSNKVTEKGKDVELRCDPISGHTALYWYRQSLGQGLEFLIYFQGNSAPDKSGLPSDRFSAERTGGSVSTLTIQRTQQEDSAVYLCASSLRSGRRGTQYFGPGTRLLVL.

On this clonotype: A clone one base away is much larger, so this may be a read error. This chain links TRBV7-6 with TRBJ1-5; TRBD1 matches at 8 bases. Germline lookup yields CDR1 SGHVS and CDR2 FNYEAQ. This CDR3 contains 15 residues. Losses at the gene ends were 4 bases for V and 0 bases for J; bases not matched to a gene: 2. The DNA of the CDR3 is TGTGCCAGCAGCTCGGACAGGGATAGCAATCAGCCCCAGCATTTT. It translates to CASSSDRDSNQPQHF.

This clonotype was seen more than once but under ten times. V is TRBV3-1 and J is TRBJ2-3; 11 bases match TRBD2. Germline CDR1 is LGHDT and CDR2 is YNNKEL (reference sequence). This CDR3 comprises 15 residues. Losses at the gene ends were 1 base for V and 10 bases for J; bases not matched to a gene: 7. The CDR3 is CASSQALAGGPAQYF. CDR3 coding DNA: TGTGCCAGCAGCCAAGCCCTAGCGGGGGGCCCGGCGCAGTATTTT.

A few counts support this clonotype. The chain carries TRBV27 and TRBJ1-2, with 8 bases fitting TRBD1. Germline CDR1 and CDR2: MNHEY and SMNVEV (reference sequence). Germline trimming cut 7 bases from V and 4 bases from J; bases unmatched to any gene: 11. The length of the CDR3 is 15 residues. As DNA, the CDR3 is TGTGCCAGCATCCCCTGGACAGGGTGGACCTATGGCTACACCTTC. Translation: CASIPWTGWTYGYTF.

The chain has TRBV19 and TRBJ2-3; 7 bases map to TRBD1. CDR1 and CDR2 (germline): LNHDA, SQIVND (reference sequence). This CDR3 comprises 16 residues. V was pared by 9 bases and J by 0 bases, with 12 bases of the junction left unmatched. The CDR3 spells CASTDRTQPSTDTQYF. The CDR3 nucleotides are TGTGCCAGCACGGACAGGACACAACCTAGCACAGATACGCAGTATTTT.

V and J are TRBV24-1 and TRBJ1-2; possible D gene TRBD1, 5 bases. Germline V CDR1 and CDR2: KGHDR, SFDVKD. The ends were cut back, 5 bases at V and 3 bases at J, with 9 bases in the middle. The CDR3 extends over 13 amino acids. The CDR3 coding sequence is TGTGCCACCAGTGTAGGGGACGACTATGGCTACACCTTC. This encodes CATSVGDDYGYTF.

This clonotype has only a few counts. The chain carries TRBV6-1 and TRBJ2-1, with a tentative D call TRBD1 (6 bases). V was shortened by 4 bases and J by 6 bases, with 13 bases between the two germline ends. This CDR3 region has 14 residues. The germline V gene encodes CDR1 MNHNS and CDR2 SASEGT. In DNA form, the CDR3 reads TGTGCCAGCAGTGTGGGACAATTAACCAATGAGCAGTTCTTC. Protein: CASSVGQLTNEQFF.

This clonotype was found a few times. The CDR3 here is CAITGYMNTEAFF. The CDR3 DNA sequence: TGTGCCATTACGGGATACATGAACACTGAAGCTTTCTTT. The rearrangement uses TRBV6-1 and TRBJ1-1; D gene ambiguous. Germline-derived CDR1 and CDR2 are MNHNS and SASEGT. This CDR3 spans 13 amino acids. Trimming removed 10 bases at V and 0 bases at J, with 12 bases between.

V usage is TRBV7-2 and J usage is TRBJ2-1, with 7 bases identical to TRBD1. V lost 5 bases and J lost 12; bases outside the gene matches: 10. The CDR3 length is 13 residues. Germline CDR1 reads SGHTA; CDR2 reads FQGNSA. CDR3 in amino acids: CASSTDRVLVQFF. Written as DNA, the CDR3 is TGTGCCAGCAGCACAGACAGGGTTTTGGTGCAGTTCTTC.

This sequence joins TRBV6-7 and TRBJ1-3, with D hard to call. TRBV6-7 is an open reading frame, and its role is uncertain. The CDR3 contains 12 residues. The germline V and J ends were trimmed by 5 bases and 9 bases, with 11 bases remaining between them. CDR3 coding DNA: TGTGCCAGCAGTACAAAGGTGGGCACCATATATTTT. Protein: CASSTKVGTIYF.

The genes are TRBV27 and TRBJ2-7; D might be TRBD1 (6 bases). This CDR3 comprises 16 residues. V was pared by 2 bases and J by 2 bases, with 16 bases between. Germline V lookup: CDR1 MNHEY, CDR2 SMNVEV (reference sequence). The CDR3 is CASSLDRLGAPYEQYF. In nucleotides, the CDR3 is TGTGCCAGCAGTTTAGATAGGTTGGGGGCACCCTACGAGCAGTACTTC.